These 25 T cell receptor beta chains came from one sample sequenced in a study of early T cells in non-severe SARS-CoV-2 infection. TCRdb fed the 5' RACE reads into MiXCR, producing one record per CDR3 protein. The table has under 85,000 distinct CDR3 sequences, 5% seen once; the top ten hold under 7.5%. Specimen: whole blood, collected at baseline. Receptor source: an adult who was a healthcare worker with PCR-confirmed SARS-CoV-2 infection or an uninfected control (not recorded which).

This clonotype was counted a few times. The chain links TRBV28 to TRBJ1-3; 8 nucleotides line up with TRBD1. CDR3 length: 16 residues. Germline lookup yields CDR1 MDHEN and CDR2 SYDVKM. V was pared by 3 bases and J by 7 bases, with 11 bases of the junction left unmatched. The CDR3 here is CASSFPWTGYSNTIYF. The CDR3 DNA is TGTGCCAGCAGTTTCCCCTGGACAGGGTATAGCAACACCATATATTTT.

Only a few counts were recorded for this clonotype. CDR3 sequence (DNA): TGTGCCAGCAGCTCCCCTGGGGGCGGGAGATCCTACGAGCAGTACTTC. Protein product: CASSSPGGGRSYEQYF. This chain connects TRBV3-1 to TRBJ2-7, with a weak D call TRBD2 (7 bases). The V and J ends lost 5 bases and 1 base respectively, with 18 bases between them. The CDR3 contains 16 residues. Looked up from germline, CDR1 is LGHDT and CDR2 is YNNKEL (reference sequence).

This clonotype was counted at least ten times. This chain links TRBV6-5 with TRBJ2-1; 7 nucleotides line up with TRBD2. CDR3 length: 12 residues. V shed 4 bases and J 9 bases; nucleotides not matched to a gene: 3. Germline V lookup: CDR1 MNHEY, CDR2 SVGAGI. The CDR3 spells CASSLTGGEQFF. CDR3 DNA sequence: TGTGCCAGCAGTTTAACGGGAGGTGAGCAGTTCTTC.

This clonotype has a count of ten or more. The genes are TRBV19 and TRBJ2-7, with 7 bases identical to TRBD1. The CDR3 totals 14 residues. J lost 4 bases, V lost 5 bases, and 8 bases had no gene match. Germline-derived CDR1 and CDR2 are LNHDA and SQIVND (reference sequence). The CDR3, as DNA: TGTGCCAGTAGTTACCGACAGGGAAGTTACGAGCAGTACTTC. Translating gives CASSYRQGSYEQYF. Full variable domain (outside the CDR3, taken from reference TRBV19 and TRBJ2-7): DGGITQSPKYLFRKEGQNVTLSCEQNLNHDAMYWYRQDPGQGLRLIYYSQIVNDFQKGDIAEGYSVSREKKESFPLTVTSAQKNPTAFYLCASSYRQGSYEQYFGPGTRLTVT.

The chain joins TRBV5-1 to TRBJ2-7; a weak D match, TRBD2 (6 bases). The CDR3 sequence is 15 residues long. The germline V gene encodes CDR1 SGHRS and CDR2 YFSETQ. Between the trimmed V and J ends, which lost 1 base and 3 bases, there was a span of 14 bases. The CDR3 DNA sequence: TGCGCCAGCAGCTTGTTGGGGGACTCCGTCTACGAGCAGTACTTC. Translation gives CASSLLGDSVYEQYF.

This clonotype was picked up many times. This chain connects TRBV27 to TRBJ2-1, with no clear D. The CDR3 runs to 13 residues. From germline, CDR1 is MNHEY and CDR2 SMNVEV (reference sequence). V dropped 8 bases and J dropped 0 bases, with 8 bases sitting between them. The CDR3 nucleotides read TGTGCCAGCGTCGGTCTCTCCTACAATGAGCAGTTCTTC. This codes for CASVGLSYNEQFF.

This clonotype appeared many times. The V and J genes are TRBV10-3 and TRBJ1-1; no firm D call. The germline V and J ends were trimmed by 3 bases and 1 base, with 9 bases remaining between them. The CDR3 is 14 residues long. Germline V gene lookup returns CDR1 ENHRY and CDR2 SYGVKD. Here the CDR3 reads CAISDGRPNTEAFF. In nucleotides, the CDR3 is TGTGCCATCAGTGATGGTCGGCCGAACACTGAAGCTTTCTTT.

The table lists this clonotype with many counts. The CDR3 bases are TGCAGTGCTAGTCCACCCTTAGGGATCCTCGGCACAGATACGCAGTATTTT. It translates to CSASPPLGILGTDTQYF. The V and J genes are TRBV20-1 and TRBJ2-3; no clear D. The CDR3 covers 17 residues. Trimming removed 3 bases at V and 1 base at J, with 20 bases between. Germline V gene lookup returns CDR1 DFQATT and CDR2 SNEGSKA (reference sequence).

The chain carries TRBV20-1 and TRBJ2-7, with 9 bases lining up with TRBD1. This CDR3 spans 16 amino acids. The V gene's germline CDR1 is DFQATT and CDR2 SNEGSKA (reference sequence). V was clipped by 0 bases and J by 0 bases; unmatched bases: 6. The CDR3: CSARDPGQGFSYEQYF. The CDR3 DNA reads TGCAGTGCTAGAGACCCGGGACAGGGTTTCTCCTACGAGCAGTACTTC.

Many counts were recorded for this clonotype. The chain carries TRBV12-3 or TRBV12-4 and TRBJ2-1; 10 bases match TRBD1. J was trimmed by 8 bases and V by 2 bases; bases with no gene match: 15. CDR3 size: 18 residues. CDR3: CASSLRSWGQGIADEQFF. Here the CDR3 DNA reads TGTGCCAGCAGTTTAAGGAGTTGGGGACAGGGGATAGCCGATGAGCAGTTCTTC.

The rearrangement uses TRBV23-1 and TRBJ2-3; 7 bases agree with TRBD2. TRBV23-1 is reported as an ORF; its role is uncertain. V gave up 9 bases and J gave up 0 bases; unmatched junction bases: 6. CDR3 length: 14 residues. This CDR3 reads CASEASGSTDTQYF. In DNA form, the CDR3 reads TGCGCCAGTGAAGCTAGCGGAAGCACAGATACGCAGTATTTT.

This clonotype showed up many times. The rearrangement links TRBV3-1 to TRBJ2-7; no reliable D call. The CDR3 loop spans 13 amino acids. V dropped 0 bases and J dropped 3 bases, with 6 bases sitting between them. Germline CDR1 and CDR2: LGHDT and YNNKEL (reference sequence). This CDR3 is CASSQDSDYEQYF. The CDR3 nucleotides read TGTGCCAGCAGCCAAGATTCGGACTACGAGCAGTACTTC.

The V and J genes are TRBV18 and TRBJ2-7; tentatively, D is TRBD1 or TRBD2 (5 bases each). Germline-derived CDR1 and CDR2 are KGHSH and LQKENI. There are 14 residues in the CDR3. V shed 3 bases and J shed 3 bases, with 12 bases lying between them. CDR3 sequence: CASSPGTGFYEQYF. The CDR3 nucleotides read TGTGCCAGCTCACCCGGGACGGGGTTCTACGAGCAGTACTTC. Complete variable domain (other parts from reference TRBV18 and TRBJ2-7): NAGVMQNPRHLVRRRGQEARLRCSPMKGHSHVYWYRQLPEEGLKFMVYLQKENIIDESGMPKERFSAEFPKEGPSILRIQQVVRGDSAAYFCASSPGTGFYEQYFGPGTRLTVT.

The chain couples TRBV7-2 to TRBJ2-2; 10 nucleotides agree with TRBD1. V shed 5 bases, J shed 6 bases, and the junction held 6 bases outside the gene matches. CDR3 size: 15 residues. Germline loops: CDR1 SGHTA, CDR2 FQGNSA. CDR3 in DNA: TGTGCCAGCAGCCCCGACAGGGGGCCGTCCGGGGAGCTGTTTTTT. Protein: CASSPDRGPSGELFF.

Many counts were recorded for this clonotype. The rearrangement uses TRBV29-1 and TRBJ2-2; D is uncertain. From germline, CDR1 is SQVTM and CDR2 ANQGSEA. This CDR3 has 13 residues. V lost 4 bases, J lost 0 bases, and 6 bases lay in between. In DNA, the CDR3 is TGCAGCGTTGCACAGACGAACACCGGGGAGCTGTTTTTT. This encodes CSVAQTNTGELFF.

This rearrangement joins TRBV6-5 to TRBJ1-6; no clear D gene. Trimming left V 6 bases short and J 3 bases short, with 9 bases between. The CDR3 sequence is 14 residues long. Germline V CDR1 and CDR2: MNHEY, SVGAGI. CDR3 amino acids: CASSQTRYNSPLHF. The CDR3 DNA reads TGTGCCAGCAGCCAGACTCGCTATAATTCACCCCTCCACTTT.

This clonotype came up a few times. The CDR3 bases are TGTGCCAGCAGCCTGGCCCTAGGACTAGTCGAGCAGTACTTC. This gives the protein CASSLALGLVEQYF. The gene calls are TRBV5-5 and TRBJ2-7; 7 bases align to TRBD2. The J segment lost 6 bases and the V segment lost 4 bases, leaving 10 bases of the junction unmatched. Per the germline V gene, CDR1 is SGHKS and CDR2 is YYEKEE (reference sequence). This CDR3 is 14 amino acids long.

This clonotype was found many times. V gene TRBV4-2 combines with J gene TRBJ1-2; 7 bases map to TRBD1. After removal of 2 bases from V and 4 bases from J, the junction contained 1 base not matched to a gene. The germline gives CDR1 LGHNA, CDR2 YNFKEQ. The CDR3 is 13 residues long. CDR3: CASSQPGGYGYTF. The DNA of the CDR3 is TGTGCCAGCAGCCAACCAGGGGGCTATGGCTACACCTTC.

Ten or more counts support this clonotype. V is TRBV6-6 and J is TRBJ1-6; TRBD1 aligns across 7 bases. CDR3 size: 19 residues. CDR1 is MNHNY, CDR2 SVGAGI, per germline (reference sequence). J lost 0 bases, V lost 5 bases, and 13 bases had no gene match. The CDR3 nucleotides are TGTGCCAGCAGTACCCGGGACAGCCTATTTTTCTCCTATAATTCACCCCTCCACTTT. Encoded protein: CASSTRDSLFFSYNSPLHF.

In this sample, this clonotype turned up a few times. The chain combines TRBV7-9 with TRBJ1-5; D remains ambiguous. V was trimmed by 0 bases and J by 2 bases, leaving 8 bases between them. Germline V gene data show CDR1 as SEHNR and CDR2 as FQNEAQ (reference sequence). This CDR3 has 15 residues. DNA of the CDR3: TGTGCCAGCAGCTTAGCGGGGATGGGCAATCAGCCCCAGCATTTT. Residues: CASSLAGMGNQPQHF.

This chain links TRBV20-1 with TRBJ2-1; D possibly corresponds to TRBD1 (6 bases). CDR3 size: 13 residues. The V and J ends lost 0 bases and 13 bases respectively, with 16 bases between them. Per germline, CDR1 DFQATT and CDR2 SNEGSKA (reference sequence). CDR3 DNA: TGCAGTGCTAGAGATGGGGGCGGCGATTTCCAGTTCTTC. It specifies CSARDGGGDFQFF.

This clonotype was detected only a few times. The V gene is TRBV7-2, the J gene TRBJ2-2; 10 bases line up with TRBD2. The CDR3 sequence is 15 residues long. The germline V gene encodes CDR1 SGHTA and CDR2 FQGNSA. V lost 4 bases, J lost 1 base, and 0 bases stayed unmatched. The CDR3 is CASSWTSGNTGELFF. DNA for the CDR3: TGTGCCAGCAGCTGGACTAGCGGGAACACCGGGGAGCTGTTTTTT.

This clonotype was detected ten times or more. CDR3 nucleotide sequence: TGTGCCAGCAGTTATACAGGGGCCAAAAACATTCAGTACTTC. Protein product: CASSYTGAKNIQYF. The V and J genes are TRBV6-9 and TRBJ2-4; maybe TRBD1 (6 bases). Germline-derived CDR1 and CDR2 are MNHGY and SVAAGI. V was trimmed by 2 bases and J by 1 base, leaving 6 bases between them. CDR3 length: 14 residues.

This clonotype was detected ten times or more. The chain joins TRBV14 to TRBJ2-1, with TRBD2 identical over 15 bases. V lost 0 bases to trimming and J lost 7 bases; unmatched junction nucleotides: 7. CDR1 SGHDN and CDR2 FVKESK come from the germline V gene. The CDR3 loop spans 18 amino acids. CDR3 sequence (DNA): TGTGCCAGCAGCCAAGAGGGACTAGCGGGAGGTAGGGTGAATGAGCAGTTCTTC. This encodes CASSQEGLAGGRVNEQFF.

This clonotype has a count of ten or more. The genes are TRBV3-1 and TRBJ2-2; D might be TRBD2 (6 bases). Deletions cut 10 bases from V and 5 bases from J, with 17 bases between. The V gene's germline CDR1 is LGHDT and CDR2 YNNKEL (reference sequence). The CDR3 totals 14 residues. The CDR3 sequence: CATPRTEGTGELFF. The CDR3 nucleotides are TGTGCCACCCCTCGGACGGAGGGTACCGGGGAGCTGTTTTTT.